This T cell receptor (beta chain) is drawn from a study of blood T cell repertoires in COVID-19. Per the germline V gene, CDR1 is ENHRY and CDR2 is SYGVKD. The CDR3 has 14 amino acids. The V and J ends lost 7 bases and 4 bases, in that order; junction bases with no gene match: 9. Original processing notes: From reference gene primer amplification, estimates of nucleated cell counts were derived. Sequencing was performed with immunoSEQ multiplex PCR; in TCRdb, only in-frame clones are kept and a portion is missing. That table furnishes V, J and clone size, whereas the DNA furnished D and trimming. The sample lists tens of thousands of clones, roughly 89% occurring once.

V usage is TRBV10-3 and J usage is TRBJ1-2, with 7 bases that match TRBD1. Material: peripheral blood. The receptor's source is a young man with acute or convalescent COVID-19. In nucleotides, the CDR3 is TGTGCCATCACCAGAACAGGGGAGGCCTATGGCTACACCTTC. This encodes CAITRTGEAYGYTF.